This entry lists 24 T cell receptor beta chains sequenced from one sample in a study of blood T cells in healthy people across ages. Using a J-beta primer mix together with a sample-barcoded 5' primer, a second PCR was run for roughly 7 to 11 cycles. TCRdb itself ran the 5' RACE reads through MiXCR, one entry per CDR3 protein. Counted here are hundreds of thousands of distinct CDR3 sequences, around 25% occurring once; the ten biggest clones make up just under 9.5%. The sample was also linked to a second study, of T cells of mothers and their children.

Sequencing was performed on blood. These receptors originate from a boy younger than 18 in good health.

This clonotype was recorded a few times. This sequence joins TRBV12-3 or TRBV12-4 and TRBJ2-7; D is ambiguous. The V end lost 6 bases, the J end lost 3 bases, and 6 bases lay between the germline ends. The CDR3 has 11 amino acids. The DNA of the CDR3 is TGTGCCAGCAGCCAGTACTACGAGCAGTACTTC. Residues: CASSQYYEQYF.

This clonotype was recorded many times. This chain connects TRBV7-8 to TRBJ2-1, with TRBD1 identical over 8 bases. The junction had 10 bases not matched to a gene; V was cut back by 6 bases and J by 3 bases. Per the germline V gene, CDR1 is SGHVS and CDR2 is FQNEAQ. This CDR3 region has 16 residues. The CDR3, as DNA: TGTGCCAGCAGTACAGGACAGGGTGGTTTCTACAATGAGCAGTTCTTC. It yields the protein CASSTGQGGFYNEQFF.

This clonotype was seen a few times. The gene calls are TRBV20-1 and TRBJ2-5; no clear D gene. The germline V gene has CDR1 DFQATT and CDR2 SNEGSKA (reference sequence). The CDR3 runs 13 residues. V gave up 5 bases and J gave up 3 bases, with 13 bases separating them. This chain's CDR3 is CSAVEGWEETQYF. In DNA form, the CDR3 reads TGCAGTGCTGTAGAAGGATGGGAAGAGACCCAGTACTTC.

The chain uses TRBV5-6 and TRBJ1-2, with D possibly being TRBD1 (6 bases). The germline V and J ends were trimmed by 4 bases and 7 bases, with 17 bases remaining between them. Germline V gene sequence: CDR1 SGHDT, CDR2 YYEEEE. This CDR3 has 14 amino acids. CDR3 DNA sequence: TGTGCCAGCAGCAGAGGCTCAGGGGTTGGTGGCTACACCTTC. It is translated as CASSRGSGVGGYTF.

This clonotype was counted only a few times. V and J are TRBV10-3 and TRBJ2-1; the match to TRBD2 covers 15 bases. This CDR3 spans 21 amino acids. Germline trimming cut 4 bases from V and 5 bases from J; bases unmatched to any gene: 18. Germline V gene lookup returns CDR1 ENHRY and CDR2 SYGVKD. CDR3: CAISARGGLAGGPYQDNEQFF. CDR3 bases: TGTGCCATCAGTGCGCGGGGCGGACTAGCGGGAGGGCCATACCAAGACAATGAGCAGTTCTTC.

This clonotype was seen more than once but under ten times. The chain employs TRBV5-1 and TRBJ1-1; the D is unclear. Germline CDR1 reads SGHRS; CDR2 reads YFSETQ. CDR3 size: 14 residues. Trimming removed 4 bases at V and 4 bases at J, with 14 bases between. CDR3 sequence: CASSLKGESTEAFF. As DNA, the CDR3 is TGCGCCAGCAGCCTGAAGGGAGAGAGCACTGAAGCTTTCTTT. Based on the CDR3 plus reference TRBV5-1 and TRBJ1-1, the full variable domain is KAGVTQTPRYLIKTRGQQVTLSCSPISGHRSVSWYQQTPGQGLQFLFEYFSETQRNKGNFPGRFSGRQFSNSRSEMNVSTLELGDSALYLCASSLKGESTEAFFGQGTRLTVV.

CDR3 residues: CSVVTNSYGYTF. CDR3 DNA sequence: TGCAGCGTTGTGACCAACTCCTATGGCTACACCTTC. The genes are TRBV29-1 and TRBJ1-2; D remains ambiguous. The CDR3 is made up of 12 amino acids. Trimming removed 4 bases at V and 4 bases at J, with 10 bases between. Germline CDR1 is SQVTM and CDR2 is ANQGSEA.

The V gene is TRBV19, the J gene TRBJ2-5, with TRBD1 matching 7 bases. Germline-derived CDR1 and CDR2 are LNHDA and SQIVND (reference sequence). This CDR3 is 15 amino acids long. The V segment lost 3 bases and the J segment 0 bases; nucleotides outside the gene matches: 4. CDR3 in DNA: TGTGCCAGTAGTATGGGGACAGTGTACCAAGAGACCCAGTACTTC. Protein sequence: CASSMGTVYQETQYF.

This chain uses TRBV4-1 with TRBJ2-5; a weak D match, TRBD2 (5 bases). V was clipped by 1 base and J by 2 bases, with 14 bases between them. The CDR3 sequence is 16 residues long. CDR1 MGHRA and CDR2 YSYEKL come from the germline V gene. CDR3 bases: TGCGCCAGCAGCCAAGTCGAGCGGCCTACTCAAGAGACCCAGTACTTC. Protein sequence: CASSQVERPTQETQYF.

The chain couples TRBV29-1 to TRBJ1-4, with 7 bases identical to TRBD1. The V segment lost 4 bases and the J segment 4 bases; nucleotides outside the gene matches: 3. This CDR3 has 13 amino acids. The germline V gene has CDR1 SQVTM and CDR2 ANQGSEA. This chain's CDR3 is CSVAGTVNEKLFF. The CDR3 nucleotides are TGCAGCGTTGCGGGGACAGTTAATGAAAAACTGTTTTTT.

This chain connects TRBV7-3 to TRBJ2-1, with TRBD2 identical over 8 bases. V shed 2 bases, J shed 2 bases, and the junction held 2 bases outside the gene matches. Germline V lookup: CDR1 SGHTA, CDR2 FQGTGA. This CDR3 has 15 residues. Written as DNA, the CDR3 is TGTGCCAGCAGCTTAGTAGCGGGGACCTACAATGAGCAGTTCTTC. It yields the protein CASSLVAGTYNEQFF. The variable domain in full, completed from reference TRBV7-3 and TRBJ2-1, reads GAGVSQTPSNKVTEKGKYVELRCDPISGHTALYWYRQSLGQGPEFLIYFQGTGAADDSGLPNDRFFAVRPEGSVSTLKIQRTERGDSAVYLCASSLVAGTYNEQFFGPGTRLTVL.

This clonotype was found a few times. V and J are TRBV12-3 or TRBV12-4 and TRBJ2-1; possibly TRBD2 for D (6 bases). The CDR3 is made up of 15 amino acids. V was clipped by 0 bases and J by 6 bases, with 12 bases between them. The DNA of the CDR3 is TGTGCCAGCAGTTTAGCGGGGGGACCCCGCAATGAGCAGTTCTTC. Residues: CASSLAGGPRNEQFF.

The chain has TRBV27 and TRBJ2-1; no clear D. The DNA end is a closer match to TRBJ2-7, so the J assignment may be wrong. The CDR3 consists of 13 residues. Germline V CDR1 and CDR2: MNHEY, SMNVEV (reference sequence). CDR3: CASSRMGTYEQYF. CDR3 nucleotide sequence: TGTGCCAGCAGCCGTATGGGCACCTACGAGCAGTACTTC.

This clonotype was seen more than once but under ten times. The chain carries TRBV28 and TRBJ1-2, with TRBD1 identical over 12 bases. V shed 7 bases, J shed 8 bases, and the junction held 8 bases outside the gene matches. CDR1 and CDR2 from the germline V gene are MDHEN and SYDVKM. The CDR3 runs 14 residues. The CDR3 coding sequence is TGTGCCAGCAACCTGGGACAGGGGGCGGCCGGCTACACCTTC. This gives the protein CASNLGQGAAGYTF.

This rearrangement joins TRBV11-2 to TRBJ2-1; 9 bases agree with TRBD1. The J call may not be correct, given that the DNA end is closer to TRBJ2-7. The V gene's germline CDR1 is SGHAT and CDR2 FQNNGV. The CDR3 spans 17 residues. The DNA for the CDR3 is TGTGCCAGCAGCTTACACCCGAGGACAGGGGTGTTGAACGAGCAGTACTTC. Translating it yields CASSLHPRTGVLNEQYF.

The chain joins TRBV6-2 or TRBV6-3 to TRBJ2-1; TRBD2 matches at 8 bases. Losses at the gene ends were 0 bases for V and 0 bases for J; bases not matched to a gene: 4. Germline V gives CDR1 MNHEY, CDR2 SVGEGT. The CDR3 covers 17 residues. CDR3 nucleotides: TGTGCCAGCAGTTACTCAATAGCGGGGAGCTCCTACAATGAGCAGTTCTTC. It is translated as CASSYSIAGSSYNEQFF.

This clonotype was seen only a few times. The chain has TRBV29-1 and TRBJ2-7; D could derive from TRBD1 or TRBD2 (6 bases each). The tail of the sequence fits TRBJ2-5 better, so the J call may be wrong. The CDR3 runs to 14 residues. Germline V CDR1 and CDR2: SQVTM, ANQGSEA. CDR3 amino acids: CSVIRAEGGETQYF. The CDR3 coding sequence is TGCAGCGTGATCCGAGCGGAGGGGGGAGAGACCCAGTACTTC.

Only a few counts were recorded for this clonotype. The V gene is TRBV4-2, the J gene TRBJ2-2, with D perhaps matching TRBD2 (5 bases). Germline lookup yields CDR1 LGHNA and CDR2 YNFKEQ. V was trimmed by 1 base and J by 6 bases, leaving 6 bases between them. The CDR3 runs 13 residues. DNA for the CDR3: TGTGCCAGCAGCCAAGTCGGGGCCGGGGAGCTGTTTTTT. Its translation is CASSQVGAGELFF.

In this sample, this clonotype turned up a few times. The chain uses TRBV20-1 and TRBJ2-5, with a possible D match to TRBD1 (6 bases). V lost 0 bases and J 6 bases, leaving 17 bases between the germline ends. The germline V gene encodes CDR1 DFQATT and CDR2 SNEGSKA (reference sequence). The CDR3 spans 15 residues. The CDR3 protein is CSARDEWQGIQTQYF. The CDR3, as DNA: TGCAGTGCTAGAGATGAGTGGCAGGGGATACAGACCCAGTACTTC.

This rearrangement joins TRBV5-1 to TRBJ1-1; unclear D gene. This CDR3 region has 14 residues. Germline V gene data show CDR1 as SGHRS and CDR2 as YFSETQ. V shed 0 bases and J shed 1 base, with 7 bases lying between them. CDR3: CASSLAGTNTEAFF. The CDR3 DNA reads TGCGCCAGCAGCTTGGCAGGAACGAACACTGAAGCTTTCTTT. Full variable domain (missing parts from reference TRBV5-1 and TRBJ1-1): KAGVTQTPRYLIKTRGQQVTLSCSPISGHRSVSWYQQTPGQGLQFLFEYFSETQRNKGNFPGRFSGRQFSNSRSEMNVSTLELGDSALYLCASSLAGTNTEAFFGQGTRLTVV.

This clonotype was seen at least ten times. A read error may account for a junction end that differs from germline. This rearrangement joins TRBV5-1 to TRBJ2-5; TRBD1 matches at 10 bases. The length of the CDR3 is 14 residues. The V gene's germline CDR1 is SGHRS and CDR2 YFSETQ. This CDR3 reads CASSRTGGEETQYF. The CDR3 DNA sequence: TGTGCCAGCAGCAGGACAGGGGGAGAGGAGACCCAGTACTTC. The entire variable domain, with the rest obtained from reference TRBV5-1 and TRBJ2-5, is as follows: KAGVTQTPRYLIKTRGQQVTLSCSPISGHRSVSWYQQTPGQGLQFLFEYFSETQRNKGNFPGRFSGRQFSNSRSEMNVSTLELGDSALYLCASSRTGGEETQYFGPGTRLLVL.

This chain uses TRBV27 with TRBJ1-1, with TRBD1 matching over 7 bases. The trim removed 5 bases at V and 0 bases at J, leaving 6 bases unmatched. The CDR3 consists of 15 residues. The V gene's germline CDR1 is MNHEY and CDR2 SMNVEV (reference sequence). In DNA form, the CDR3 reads TGTGCCAGCAGTGCATCCGGGACAGTGAACACTGAAGCTTTCTTT. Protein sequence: CASSASGTVNTEAFF.

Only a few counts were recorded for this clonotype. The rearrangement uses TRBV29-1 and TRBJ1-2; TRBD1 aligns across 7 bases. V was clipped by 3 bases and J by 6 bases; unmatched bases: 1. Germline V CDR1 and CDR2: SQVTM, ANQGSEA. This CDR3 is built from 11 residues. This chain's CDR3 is CSVETGHGYTF. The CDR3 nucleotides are TGCAGCGTTGAGACAGGGCATGGCTACACCTTC.

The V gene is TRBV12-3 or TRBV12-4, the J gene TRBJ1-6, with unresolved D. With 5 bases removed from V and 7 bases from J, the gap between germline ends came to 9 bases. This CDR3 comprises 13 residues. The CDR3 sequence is CASSDTWNSPLHF. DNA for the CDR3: TGTGCCAGCAGTGACACGTGGAATTCACCCCTCCACTTT.